These T cell receptor beta chains were read from a single sample in a study of cytomegalovirus exposure and HLA in healthy donors. The protocol was immunoSEQ multiplex PCR, while the TCRdb copy is restricted to in-frame clones and leaves out a portion. The sample holds approximately 300,000 clones; about 80% are singletons and the top ten take roughly 0.3%. Sequenced sample: PBMCs. Receptors originate from a girl aged 2 to 9 in good health and CMV-seronegative. Both conserved end residues are part of each CDR3. The D gene is left open where the match is weak. Rows may omit the clone size; those that give it use once, few, many or a size class.

j_call | clone_size | d_call | v_call | cdr3_aa | cdr3_nt
TRBJ2-7 | NA | NA | TRBV10-1 | CASSEQEGPKLRNEQYF | TGCGCCAGCAGTGAGCAGGAGGGACCCAAGCTCCGTAACGAGCAGTACTTC
TRBJ2-7 | NA | NA | TRBV6-1 | CASSTLNPSYEQYF | TGTGCCAGCAGTACCCTAAATCCGTCCTACGAGCAGTACTTC
TRBJ2-7 | few | NA | TRBV5-1 | CASSLAGEQYF | TGCGCCAGCAGCCTCGCGGGGGAGCAGTACTTC
TRBJ2-3 | NA | TRBD2 | TRBV28 | CASSFLPLAGGSTDTQYF | TGTGCCAGCAGTTTTCTTCCTTTGGCGGGGGGGAGCACAGATACGCAGTATTTT
TRBJ2-7 | NA | TRBD2 | TRBV27 | CASSLLGAGAGYEQYF | TGTGCCAGCAGTTTATTAGGGGCGGGAGCGGGTTACGAGCAGTACTTC
TRBJ2-7 | NA | TRBD2 | TRBV10-1 | CASSEGRGASYEQYF | TGCGCCAGCAGTGAAGGGCGGGGGGCTTCCTACGAGCAGTACTTC
TRBJ2-1 | NA | NA | TRBV6-5 | CASSLGQEQFF | TGTGCCAGCAGTCTCGGACAGGAGCAGTTCTTC
TRBJ1-1 | NA | TRBD1 | TRBV28 | CASMAGIGTVYLLNTEAFF | TGTGCCAGCATGGCCGGGATTGGGACAGTTTACCTTTTGAACACTGAAGCTTTCTTT
TRBJ1-6 | NA | TRBD1 | TRBV5-1 | CASSLGDSSYNSPLHF | TGCGCCAGCAGCTTAGGGGACAGCTCCTATAATTCACCCCTCCACTTT
TRBJ2-7 | NA | TRBD2 | TRBV6-5 | CASIPGGSGVYEQYF | TGTGCCAGCATCCCGGGGGGTAGCGGGGTCTACGAGCAGTACTTC
TRBJ1-1 | NA | NA | TRBV6-1 | CASTRGRTEAFF | TGTGCCAGCACCCGGGGAAGGACAGAGGCTTTCTTT
TRBJ1-1 | NA | TRBD1 | TRBV28 | CASSLPGQGAREAFF | TGTGCCAGCAGTTTACCGGGACAGGGGGCGCGTGAAGCTTTCTTT
TRBJ1-3 | NA | TRBD1 | TRBV14 | CASSQGKGTGEFSGNTIYF | TGTGCCAGCAGCCAAGGCAAAGGGACAGGGGAATTTTCTGGAAACACCATATATTTT
TRBJ2-5 | once | TRBD2 | TRBV4-1 | CASSQDGTSKETQYF | TGCGCCAGCAGCCAAGATGGGACTAGCAAAGAGACCCAGTACTTC
TRBJ1-5 | NA | NA | TRBV6-6 | CASSYGTPSNQPQHF | TGTGCCAGCAGTTACGGGACACCAAGCAATCAGCCCCAGCATTTT